This T cell receptor beta chain comes out of a study of glioma-infiltrating T cells after dendritic cell vaccination. TCRdb keeps only in-frame clones here, not all; method: immunoSEQ multiplex PCR. The table lists around 37,000 clones, almost 85% of them singletons, with approximately 7.8% in the top ten. This CDR3 has 16 residues. The V and J ends lost 3 bases and 2 bases respectively, with 17 bases between them. CDR1 and CDR2 (germline): MNHEY, SMNVEV (reference sequence). Sequenced material: blood, taken before dendritic cell vaccination. The J gene is TRBJ2-7, the V gene TRBV27, with D unclear. The receptor was isolated from a human donor with glioblastoma. CDR3 nucleotides: TGTGCCAGCAGTTTGAGGTCGAACATTTATACCTACGAGCAGTACTTC. It yields the protein CASSLRSNIYTYEQYF.